This TCR beta chain was found in a study of CD8 T cells in Susac syndrome (dated by TCRdb to between 2018 and 2020). A note on the overall study: The study used repertoire sequencing to test whether antigen drove CD8+ T cell activation and differentiation in Susac syndrome. The clonality of the CD8+ T cell repertoire was compared across approximately eleven healthy donors, around 14 Susac syndrome patients and about 16 multiple sclerosis patients. Paper-wide results and their limitations: The study acknowledged that relatively few individuals were included in the TCR sequencing and HLA analysis.

Peripheral blood CD8+ and CD4+ T cells from healthy donors, Susac syndrome patients and multiple sclerosis patients were profiled using high-throughput TCR beta sequencing. The multiple sclerosis controls were treatment-naive patients whose relapsing-remitting disease, either stable or active, fulfilled the revised McDonald criteria. Bulk CD8+ and CD4+ T cells were purified by magnetic negative isolation, while CD8+ TEMRA cells were enriched using FACS. Blood was drawn into EDTA tubes, processed within 24 hours, and PBMCs were isolated by density gradient centrifugation. PBMCs destined for TCR sequencing were cryopreserved in liquid nitrogen and later thawed in a 37 °C water bath. Purity of sorted or isolated CD4+, CD8+ and CD8+ TEMRA cells was at least 90%. RNA was extracted using the RNeasy kit, and roughly 0.5 to 1 microgram was reverse transcribed with random hexamers. The immunoSEQ multiplex PCR assay, covering 54 Vbeta and 13 Jbeta segments, was used to amplify TCR beta CDR3 regions. PCR amplification bias was corrected by using a synthetic template baseline for primer optimization and computational correction. In the paper's pipeline: Only productive sequences were kept, with reads annotated to V, D and J genes according to IMGT and analyzed in immunoSEQ Analyzer. To calculate clonality, Shannon entropy was normalized by log2 of the number of productive unique sequences and then subtracted from one. Public and private clones were assessed among the 100 most prevalent clones of each patient and control. A clone was defined as Susac-specific if it was absent from the healthy and MS cohorts, from some 980 published viral clones and from other ImmuneACCESS disease sequences. The public reads were reprocessed in TCRdb via fastp at Q25 and MiXCR, keeping in-frame beta chains. Here each entry gathers all rows of one CDR3 protein and keeps the most common genes and DNA. These V and J calls derive from TCRdb rather than the authors' analysis. The sample contains about 66,000 distinct CDR3 sequences, about 94% of them found a single time. 0.56% of the sample lies in the top ten.

A remark on this clonotype: What antigen it recognizes has not been identified. Qualities for individual bases were not recorded, and no much larger clone is one base off.

Sequenced sample: CD8+ T cells from PBMCs. The sequence came from a human donor with multiple sclerosis.

The bases read TGTGCCAGCAGTTTCCAACCTTTATTGGGACAGGACTATGGCTACACCTTC. Protein translation: CASSFQPLLGQDYGYTF. Recombination linked TRBV12-3 or TRBV12-4 to TRBJ1-2; 8 central bases correspond to TRBD1. Germline trimming: 3 bases from V, 3 bases from J; junction bases outside gene matches: 12. The CDR3 goes from the cysteine to the phenylalanine over 17 residues. Only the CDR3 DNA stays, 51 bases, in frame from base 1.